These 21 T cell receptor beta chains originate from one sample sequenced in a study of T cells in Graves' hyperthyroidism and ophthalmopathy. Template material for amplifying TCR beta CDR3 regions consisted of RNA transcripts. First-round RT-PCR with HTBI primers amplified the TCR CDR3 region. MiXCR, run by TCRdb on the multiplex PCR reads, gives a single entry per CDR3 protein. This sample has 500,000 to 650,000 distinct CDR3 sequences, with roughly 15% found just once. Sequencing was performed on blood. The receptors stem from a young woman with Graves' ophthalmopathy.

This clonotype has just a few counts. V and J are TRBV7-3 and TRBJ2-3; the D is unclear. The CDR3 has 13 amino acids. The germline gives CDR1 SGHTA, CDR2 FQGTGA. The V gene lost 1 base and the J gene lost 4 bases, with 6 bases spanning the gap. This chain's CDR3 is CASSLNPPDTQYF. CDR3 sequence (DNA): TGTGCCAGCAGCTTAAACCCCCCAGATACGCAGTATTTT.

This clonotype has at least ten counts. The chain recombines TRBV4-2 with TRBJ2-3; TRBD2 might be the D (7 bases). Trimming shortened V by 0 bases and J by 4 bases, and 11 bases separated the two germline ends. The CDR3 has 15 amino acids. CDR1 is LGHNA and CDR2 is YNFKEQ in the germline V gene. The CDR3: CASSQERGGSDTQYF. The CDR3 DNA follows: TGTGCCAGCAGCCAAGAAAGGGGGGGGTCAGATACGCAGTATTTT.

Ten or more counts support this clonotype. V is TRBV6-1 and J is TRBJ2-3; 9 bases are a match to TRBD1. Germline trimming cut 1 base from V and 4 bases from J; bases unmatched to any gene: 0. Per the germline V gene, CDR1 is MNHNS and CDR2 is SASEGT. The CDR3 sequence is 14 residues long. This CDR3 reads CASSEGTGADTQYF. The CDR3 DNA follows: TGTGCCAGCAGTGAAGGGACAGGGGCAGATACGCAGTATTTT.

This clonotype was counted a few times. The chain combines TRBV6-1 with TRBJ2-7; D remains unclear. The V gene's germline CDR1 is MNHNS and CDR2 SASEGT. The CDR3 covers 13 residues. Trimming removed 5 bases from V and 6 bases from J, with 14 bases in between. The CDR3 loop is CASSSLSGSEQYF. The CDR3 region has the DNA TGTGCCAGCAGTTCCCTTTCGGGTTCCGAGCAGTACTTC.

This chain uses TRBV19 with TRBJ1-5; the D is unclear. Germline assignment: CDR1 LNHDA and CDR2 SQIVND (reference sequence). V was shortened by 3 bases and J by 6 bases, with 9 bases between the two germline ends. The CDR3 has 13 residues. The CDR3 here is CASSIGGFQPQHF. The CDR3 coding sequence is TGTGCCAGTAGTATTGGTGGGTTTCAGCCCCAGCATTTT.

This clonotype was picked up many times. V and J are TRBV28 and TRBJ2-1, with unresolved D. Germline CDR1 is MDHEN and CDR2 is SYDVKM. V was shortened by 5 bases and J by 4 bases, with 21 bases between the two germline ends. This CDR3 region has 17 residues. Here the CDR3 DNA reads TGTGCCAGCAGTCCCCGCGGTGTGGCGGCGATTTACAATGAGCAGTTCTTC. The encoded protein is CASSPRGVAAIYNEQFF.

The table lists this clonotype with many counts. The rearrangement joins TRBV30 to TRBJ2-5; D is ambiguous. CDR3 length: 11 residues. Germline CDR1 and CDR2: GTSNPN and SVGIG (reference sequence). Deletions cut 0 bases from V and 3 bases from J, with 2 bases between. The CDR3 DNA sequence: TGTGCCTGGAGTGTGGAAGAGACCCAGTACTTC. It codes for CAWSVEETQYF.

This clonotype was seen repeatedly, ten times or more. The chain carries TRBV30 and TRBJ2-7, with D uncertain. Trimming pared 5 bases from V and 2 bases from J, leaving 13 bases between. The CDR3 extends over 13 amino acids. CDR1 is GTSNPN and CDR2 is SVGIG in the germline V gene (reference sequence). CDR3 region: CAWGVGNTYEQYF. CDR3 bases: TGTGCCTGGGGGGTAGGCAATACCTACGAGCAGTACTTC.

This clonotype was observed many times. V is TRBV11-3 and J is TRBJ2-6; D is undetermined. The V and J ends lost 0 bases and 4 bases respectively, with 7 bases between them. Germline assignment: CDR1 SGHNT and CDR2 YENEEA. The CDR3 covers 15 residues. The CDR3 DNA sequence: TGTGCCAGCAGCTTAGATTCCCAGGGGGCCAACGTCCTGACTTTC. Amino acid sequence: CASSLDSQGANVLTF.

The J gene is TRBJ1-2, the V gene TRBV9, with 8 bases matching TRBD1. V lost 2 bases, J lost 4 bases, and 13 bases stayed unmatched. CDR3 length: 17 amino acids. Per germline, CDR1 SGDLS and CDR2 YYNGEE. CDR3 in amino acids: CASSVGTGYNSGYGYTF. The DNA of the CDR3 is TGTGCCAGCAGCGTGGGGACAGGTTATAACTCTGGCTATGGCTACACCTTC.

The chain recombines TRBV27 with TRBJ2-7, with a tentative D call TRBD2 (6 bases). Germline CDR1 is MNHEY and CDR2 is SMNVEV (reference sequence). The CDR3 totals 13 residues. Trimming removed 7 bases from V and 0 bases from J, with 10 bases in between. The CDR3 nucleotides are TGTGCCAGCACCGGGAGAGCCTCCTACGAGCAGTACTTC. The encoded protein is CASTGRASYEQYF.

This clonotype was seen once. The chain carries TRBV24-1 and TRBJ1-5; the D gene is possibly TRBD1 (5 bases). The germline V gene has CDR1 KGHDR and CDR2 SFDVKD. The CDR3 is 16 amino acids. V was shortened by 3 bases and J by 5 bases, with 16 bases between the two germline ends. In nucleotides, the CDR3 is TGTGCCACCAGTGATGGGGGGGAGGTATCGCATCAGCCCCAGCATTTT. This sequence encodes CATSDGGEVSHQPQHF.

This clonotype occurred many times. The rearrangement joins TRBV12-3 or TRBV12-4 to TRBJ2-3, with 10 bases matching TRBD2. The CDR3 loop spans 17 amino acids. V was clipped by 2 bases and J by 0 bases; unmatched bases: 5. The CDR3 here is CASSLRGLATSTDTQYF. The CDR3 region has the DNA TGTGCCAGCAGTTTACGGGGACTAGCGACGAGCACAGATACGCAGTATTTT.

The V and J genes are TRBV6-1 and TRBJ1-4; D gene uncertain. CDR3 length: 15 amino acids. Trimming shortened V by 4 bases and J by 4 bases, and 13 bases separated the two germline ends. Germline V gene lookup returns CDR1 MNHNS and CDR2 SASEGT. CDR3 loop: CASSGHSGINEKLFF. CDR3 nucleotide sequence: TGTGCCAGCAGTGGACATTCGGGTATTAATGAAAAACTGTTTTTT.

This chain joins TRBV30 and TRBJ1-2; D might be TRBD1 (5 bases). The V gene's germline CDR1 is GTSNPN and CDR2 SVGIG (reference sequence). The CDR3 extends over 12 amino acids. V shed 4 bases and J shed 10 bases, with 16 bases lying between them. This CDR3 reads CAWIPPRGDYTF. CDR3 nucleotide sequence: TGTGCCTGGATCCCCCCCCGGGGGGACTACACCTTC. Full variable domain (missing parts from reference TRBV30 and TRBJ1-2): SQTIHQWPATLVQPVGSPLSLECTVEGTSNPNLYWYRQAAGRGLQLLFYSVGIGQISSEVPQNLSASRPQDRQFILSSKKLLLSDSGFYLCAWIPPRGDYTFGSGTRLTVV.

This clonotype has just a few counts. The chain couples TRBV7-9 to TRBJ2-3; D is undetermined. Per germline, CDR1 SEHNR and CDR2 FQNEAQ (reference sequence). Trimming stripped 2 bases from V and 2 bases from J, with 8 bases between. This CDR3 spans 14 amino acids. For the CDR3, the DNA is TGTGCCAGCAGCTTACTTAGATCCACAGATACGCAGTATTTT. Its translation: CASSLLRSTDTQYF.

This clonotype occurred a few times. This chain joins TRBV7-9 and TRBJ2-1; D possibly corresponds to TRBD2 (5 bases). V dropped 5 bases and J dropped 7 bases, with 12 bases sitting between them. The CDR3 spans 13 residues. Germline V gene sequence: CDR1 SEHNR, CDR2 FQNEAQ (reference sequence). The CDR3 reads CASSQFSENEQFF. For the CDR3, the DNA is TGTGCCAGCAGCCAATTTAGCGAGAATGAGCAGTTCTTC.

The chain has TRBV4-2 and TRBJ2-1; perhaps D is TRBD1 or TRBD2 (5 bases each). The CDR3 totals 14 residues. Germline V gene sequence: CDR1 LGHNA, CDR2 YNFKEQ. V lost 3 bases and J lost 3, with 9 bases in between. CDR3 sequence reads: CASSQGTVYNEQFF. CDR3 DNA sequence: TGTGCCAGCAGCCAGGGGACCGTCTACAATGAGCAGTTCTTC.

This clonotype was picked up many times. V and J are TRBV28 and TRBJ1-2; TRBD1 matches 8 bases. Germline assignment: CDR1 MDHEN and CDR2 SYDVKM. This CDR3 contains 15 residues. The V and J ends lost 5 bases and 5 bases, in that order; junction bases with no gene match: 10. The CDR3 DNA follows: TGTGCCAGCAGTCCGGACAGGGATTATCGATATGGCTACACCTTC. Residues: CASSPDRDYRYGYTF.

This chain links TRBV11-1 with TRBJ1-1, with TRBD1 identical over 10 bases. Per the germline V gene, CDR1 is SGHAT and CDR2 is FQDESV (reference sequence). V gave up 5 bases and J gave up 0 bases; unmatched junction bases: 6. The CDR3 is 16 residues long. This chain's CDR3 is CASSRDRGRLNTEAFF. As DNA, the CDR3 is TGTGCCAGCAGCCGTGACAGGGGGCGGCTGAACACTGAAGCTTTCTTT. The full variable domain, in which reference TRBV11-1 and TRBJ1-1 provide the parts outside the CDR3, is EAEVAQSPRYKITEKSQAVAFWCDPISGHATLYWYRQILGQGPELLVQFQDESVVDDSQLPKDRFSAERLKGVDSTLKIQPAELGDSAMYLCASSRDRGRLNTEAFFGQGTRLTVV.

Concerning this clonotype itself: At one end, the junction sequence differs from germline, possibly due to a read error. This chain joins TRBV5-1 and TRBJ2-7, with D possibly called TRBD1 or TRBD2 (5 bases each). CDR3 length: 14 residues. The germline gives CDR1 SGHRS, CDR2 YFSETQ. The CDR3 sequence is CASSLELGDYEQYF. The CDR3 region has the DNA TGTGCCAGCAGCTTGGAGTTGGGGGACTACGAGCAGTACTTC. The variable domain in full, completed from reference TRBV5-1 and TRBJ2-7, reads KAGVTQTPRYLIKTRGQQVTLSCSPISGHRSVSWYQQTPGQGLQFLFEYFSETQRNKGNFPGRFSGRQFSNSRSEMNVSTLELGDSALYLCASSLELGDYEQYFGPGTRLTVT.